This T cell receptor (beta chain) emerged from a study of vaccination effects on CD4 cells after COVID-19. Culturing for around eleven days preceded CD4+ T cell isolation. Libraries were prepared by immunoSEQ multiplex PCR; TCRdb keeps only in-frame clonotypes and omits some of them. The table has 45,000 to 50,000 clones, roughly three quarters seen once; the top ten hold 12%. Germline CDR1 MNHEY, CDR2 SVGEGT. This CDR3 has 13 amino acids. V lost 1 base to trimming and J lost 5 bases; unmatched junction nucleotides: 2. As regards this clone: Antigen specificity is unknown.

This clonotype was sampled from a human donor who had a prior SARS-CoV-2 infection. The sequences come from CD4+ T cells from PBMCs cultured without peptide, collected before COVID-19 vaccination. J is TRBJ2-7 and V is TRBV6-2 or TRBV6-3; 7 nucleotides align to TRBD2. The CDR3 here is CASSYYRGDEQYF. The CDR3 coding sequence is TGTGCCAGCAGTTACTACCGGGGGGACGAGCAGTACTTC.